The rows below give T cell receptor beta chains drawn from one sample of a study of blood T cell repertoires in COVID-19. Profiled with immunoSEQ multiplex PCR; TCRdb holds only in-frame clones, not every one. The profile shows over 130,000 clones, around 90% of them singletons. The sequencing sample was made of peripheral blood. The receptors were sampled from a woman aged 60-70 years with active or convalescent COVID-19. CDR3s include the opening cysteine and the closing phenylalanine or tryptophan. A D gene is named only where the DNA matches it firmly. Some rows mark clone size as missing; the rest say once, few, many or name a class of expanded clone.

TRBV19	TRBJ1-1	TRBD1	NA	CASSTGTGGVGNTEAFF	TGTGCCAGTAGTACCGGGACAGGGGGCGTGGGGAACACTGAAGCTTTCTTT
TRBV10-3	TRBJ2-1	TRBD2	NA	CAISDSGGQYNEQFF	TGTGCCATCAGTGATAGCGGGGGACAATACAATGAGCAGTTCTTC
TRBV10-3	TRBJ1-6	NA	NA	CAIAGDTYNSPLHF	TGTGCCATAGCAGGGGACACCTATAATTCACCCCTCCACTTT
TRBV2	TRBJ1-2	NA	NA	CASQRGAYGYTF	TGTGCCAGCCAGCGGGGGGCCTATGGCTACACCTTC
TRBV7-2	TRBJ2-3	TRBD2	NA	CASSPQSGGSTDTQYF	TGTGCCAGCAGCCCCCAGAGCGGGGGAAGCACAGATACGCAGTATTTT
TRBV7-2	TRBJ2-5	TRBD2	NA	CASSLSVASGGETQYF	TGTGCCAGCAGCTTATCCGTAGCTAGCGGGGGCGAGACCCAGTACTTC
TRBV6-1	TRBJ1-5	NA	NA	CASSDLYASNQPQHF	TGTGCCAGCAGTGACCTATACGCTAGCAATCAGCCCCAGCATTTT
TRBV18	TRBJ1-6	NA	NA	CASSPPLVPSPLHF	TGTGCCAGCTCACCACCGCTAGTTCCATCACCCCTCCACTTT
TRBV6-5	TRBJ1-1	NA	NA	CASSYSTGEAFF	TGTGCCAGCAGTTACTCGACGGGTGAAGCTTTCTTT
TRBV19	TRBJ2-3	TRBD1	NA	CASSGTGSTDTQYF	TGTGCCAGTAGTGGGACAGGGAGCACAGATACGCAGTATTTT
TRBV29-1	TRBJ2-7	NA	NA	CSARTSTGPSYEQYF	TGCAGCGCGAGGACGAGTACAGGCCCCTCCTACGAGCAGTACTTC
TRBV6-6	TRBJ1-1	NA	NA	CASSYFLNTEAFF	TGTGCCAGCAGTTACTTCTTGAACACTGAAGCTTTCTTT
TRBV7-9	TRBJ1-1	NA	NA	CASSPQGGTEAFF	TGTGCCAGCAGCCCCCAGGGTGGGACAGAAGCTTTCTTT
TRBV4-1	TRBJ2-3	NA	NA	CASSQGRSGDTQYF	TGCGCCAGCAGCCAGGGCAGATCTGGAGATACGCAGTATTTT
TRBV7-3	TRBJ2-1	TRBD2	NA	CASSPGLAEGEQFF	TGTGCCAGCAGCCCCGGACTAGCGGAGGGTGAGCAGTTCTTC
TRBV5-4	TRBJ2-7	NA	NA	CASSLGGRAGREQYF	TGTGCCAGCAGCTTGGGCGGCAGGGCCGGTAGGGAGCAGTACTTC
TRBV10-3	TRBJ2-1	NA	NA	CAISDRGNEQFF	TGTGCCATCAGTGATAGGGGCAATGAGCAGTTCTTC
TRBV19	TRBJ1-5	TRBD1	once	CASSTSRGRTRAIGNQPQHF	TGTGCCAGTAGTACGTCAAGGGGGCGAACACGGGCAATCGGGAATCAGCCCCAGCATTTT
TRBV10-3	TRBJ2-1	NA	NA	CAISGRLDEQFF	TGTGCCATCAGTGGTAGACTGGATGAGCAGTTCTTC
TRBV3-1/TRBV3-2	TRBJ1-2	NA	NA	CASSRLSGGYGYTF	TGTGCCAGCAGCCGCCTCTCGGGTGGGTATGGCTACACCTTC
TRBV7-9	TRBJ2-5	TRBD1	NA	CASSLMGQQETQYF	TGTGCCAGCAGCTTAATGGGACAGCAAGAGACCCAGTACTTC
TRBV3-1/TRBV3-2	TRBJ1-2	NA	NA	CASRLANRENGYTF	TGTGCCAGCAGGTTGGCGAACAGGGAGAATGGCTACACCTTC
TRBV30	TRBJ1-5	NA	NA	CAWSHRVLNQPQHF	TGTGCCTGGAGTCACAGGGTACTAAATCAGCCCCAGCATTTT
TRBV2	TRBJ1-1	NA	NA	CASISGGASVAFF	TGTGCCAGCATCTCGGGGGGCGCTTCGGTAGCTTTCTTT
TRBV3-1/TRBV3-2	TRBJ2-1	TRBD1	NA	CASSQHRGSQFF	TGTGCCAGCAGCCAACACAGGGGGTCGCAGTTCTTC
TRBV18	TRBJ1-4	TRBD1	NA	CASSLDREVEKLFF	TGTGCCAGCTCTCTTGACAGGGAAGTTGAAAAACTGTTTTTT
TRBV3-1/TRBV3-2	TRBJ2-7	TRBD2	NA	CASSQGAAGVVSYEQYF	TGTGCCAGCAGCCAAGGGGCCGCGGGGGTGGTTTCCTACGAGCAGTACTTC
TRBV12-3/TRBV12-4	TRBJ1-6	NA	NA	CASSRKGASPLHF	TGTGCCAGCAGCAGGAAGGGAGCTTCACCCCTCCACTTT
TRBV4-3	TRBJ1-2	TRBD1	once	CASSQVRGGGGYTF	TGCGCCAGCAGCCAAGTCCGAGGGGGCGGAGGCTACACCTTC
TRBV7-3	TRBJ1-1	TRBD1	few	CASSQGDTEAFF	TGTGCCAGCAGCCAGGGGGACACTGAAGCTTTCTTT
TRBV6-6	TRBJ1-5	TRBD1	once	CASKSTGGRSNQPQHF	TGTGCCAGCAAATCTACAGGGGGCAGGAGCAATCAGCCCCAGCATTTT
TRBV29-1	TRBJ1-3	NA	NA	CSVVPGVGNTIYF	TGCAGCGTTGTTCCCGGGGTGGGAAACACCATATATTTT
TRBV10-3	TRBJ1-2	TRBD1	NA	CAISDRGNYGYTF	TGTGCCATCAGTGACAGGGGGAACTATGGCTACACCTTC
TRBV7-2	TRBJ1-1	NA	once	CASSLALFRGGYTEAFF	TGTGCCAGCAGCTTAGCGCTTTTTAGGGGCGGTTACACTGAAGCTTTCTTT
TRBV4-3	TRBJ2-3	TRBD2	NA	CASSQETAGGVDTQYF	TGCGCCAGCAGCCAAGAGACAGCGGGGGGTGTAGATACGCAGTATTTT
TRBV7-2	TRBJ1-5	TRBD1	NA	CASSSGTGVQPQHF	TGTGCCAGCAGTTCCGGGACAGGGGTTCAGCCCCAGCATTTT
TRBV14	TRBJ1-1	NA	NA	CASSPFTGIMNTEAFF	TGTGCCAGCAGCCCGTTTACGGGAATCATGAACACTGAAGCTTTCTTT
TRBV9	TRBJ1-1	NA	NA	CASSPIGASGNTEAFF	TGTGCCAGCAGCCCCATTGGGGCCTCGGGGAACACTGAAGCTTTCTTT
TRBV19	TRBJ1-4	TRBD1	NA	CASSLQGYGEKLFF	TGTGCCAGTAGTCTACAGGGGTACGGTGAAAAACTGTTTTTT
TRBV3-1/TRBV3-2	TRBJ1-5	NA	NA	CASSQAGVAQPQHF	TGTGCCAGCAGCCAAGCAGGGGTCGCTCAGCCCCAGCATTTT
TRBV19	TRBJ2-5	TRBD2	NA	CASQNTPGGARETQYF	TGTGCCAGTCAAAACACCCCCGGGGGGGCCCGGGAGACCCAGTACTTC
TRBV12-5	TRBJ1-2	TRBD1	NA	CASGLILGQGASTWGYTF	TGTGCTAGTGGTTTGATTCTGGGACAGGGGGCCTCGACTTGGGGCTACACCTTC
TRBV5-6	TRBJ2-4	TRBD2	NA	CASSPRPGTSGLAKNIQYF	TGTGCCAGCAGCCCACGTCCCGGGACTAGCGGGCTAGCCAAAAACATTCAGTACTTC
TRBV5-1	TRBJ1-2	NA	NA	CASSPRPIPGDYGYTF	TGCGCCAGCAGCCCAAGACCCATCCCCGGAGACTATGGCTACACCTTC
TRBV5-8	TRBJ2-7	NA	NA	CASSLVVNYEQYF	TGTGCCAGCAGCTTAGTAGTAAACTACGAGCAGTACTTC
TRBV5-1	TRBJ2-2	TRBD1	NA	CASSWTGLAGELFF	TGCGCCAGCAGCTGGACAGGGTTGGCCGGGGAGCTGTTTTTT
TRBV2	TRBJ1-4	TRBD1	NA	CASGPRQGNEKLFF	TGTGCCAGCGGGCCGAGACAGGGTAATGAAAAACTGTTTTTT
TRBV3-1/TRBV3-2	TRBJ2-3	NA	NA	CASSQGGSTDTQYF	TGTGCCAGCAGCCAAGGGGGCAGCACAGATACGCAGTATTTT
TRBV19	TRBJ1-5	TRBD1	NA	CASKTGAEGQPQHF	TGTGCCAGTAAAACAGGGGCTGAAGGTCAGCCCCAGCATTTT
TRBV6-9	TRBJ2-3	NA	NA	CASSPTPPRRTDTQYF	TGTGCCAGCAGTCCGACCCCCCCTCGGAGGACAGATACGCAGTATTTT
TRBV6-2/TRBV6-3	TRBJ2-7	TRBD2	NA	CASSPGRGEIHEQYF	TGTGCCAGCAGTCCCGGGAGGGGCGAAATCCACGAGCAGTACTTC
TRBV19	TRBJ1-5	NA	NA	CASSQTFQPQHF	TGTGCCAGTAGTCAGACATTTCAGCCCCAGCATTTT
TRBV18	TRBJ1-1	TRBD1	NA	CASSMGQLNTEAFF	TGTGCCAGCTCCATGGGACAGCTGAACACTGAAGCTTTCTTT
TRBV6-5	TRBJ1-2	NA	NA	CASSFSSMTANYGYTF	TGTGCCAGCAGTTTCTCCTCCATGACAGCTAACTATGGCTACACCTTC
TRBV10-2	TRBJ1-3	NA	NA	CASSDPPTGGGNTIYF	TGCGCCAGCAGTGACCCTCCGACAGGTGGGGGAAACACCATATATTTT
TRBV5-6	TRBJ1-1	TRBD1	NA	CASSETGRTEAFF	TGTGCCAGCAGCGAGACAGGGAGAACTGAAGCTTTCTTT
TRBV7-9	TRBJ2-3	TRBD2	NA	CASSPGGGADTQYF	TGTGCCAGCAGCCCCGGGGGGGGCGCAGATACGCAGTATTTT
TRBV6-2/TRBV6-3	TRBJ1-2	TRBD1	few	CASSYGRGRLGGYTF	TGTGCCAGCAGTTACGGCAGGGGGCGCCTTGGTGGCTACACCTTC
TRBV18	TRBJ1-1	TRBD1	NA	CASSPGQGLGYTEAFF	TGTGCCAGCTCCCCAGGACAGGGCCTGGGATACACTGAAGCTTTCTTT
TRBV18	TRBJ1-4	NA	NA	CASSPSHGEKLFF	TGTGCCAGCTCACCATCACACGGGGAAAAACTGTTTTTT